Many counts were recorded for the clone carrying this T cell receptor beta chain. What it recognizes is unknown. The data belong to a study of T cells in Graves' hyperthyroidism and ophthalmopathy. Study information: Peripheral blood sampling occurred at initial diagnosis, before any treatment. Whole-study results and caveats: Peripheral blood also featured most of the thyroid clonotypes expanded above 0.001.

The hyperthyroidism patients had all been newly diagnosed, and their disease duration was under 2 months. Their ages ranged from 18 to 65 years. Diagnoses rested on clinical symptoms, serum thyroxine and TRAb, thyroid ultrasound and orbital computed tomography. Germline lookup yields CDR1 SEHNR and CDR2 FQNEAQ (reference sequence). This CDR3 has 14 amino acids. Trimming took off 2 bases at V and 10 bases at J, with 17 bases between the two ends. TCR beta CDR3 regions were amplified from RNA. First-round RT-PCR with HTBI primers amplified the TCR CDR3 region. TCRdb re-called the multiplex PCR reads with MiXCR, one entry per CDR3 protein. This sample carries around 690,000 distinct CDR3 sequences, 17% of them seen once, and the ten largest clones take around a sixth.

Sequencing input: blood. The sequence was obtained from a man aged 45-65 years with Graves' hyperthyroidism. V and J are TRBV7-9 and TRBJ1-2, with D uncertain. CDR3 region: CASSLPTGAVLYTF. CDR3 nucleotide sequence: TGTGCCAGCAGCTTACCTACTGGAGCAGTGCTCTACACCTTC.